Listed below are T cell receptor beta chains from one sample, sequenced in a study of T cell changes during pregnancy in multiple sclerosis. The protocol was immunoSEQ multiplex PCR, while the TCRdb copy is restricted to in-frame clones and leaves out a portion. The sample holds 40,000 to 55,000 clones, 85% to 95% seen once. The specimen comprised CD4+ T cells from peripheral blood mononuclear cells, sampled in the second trimester of pregnancy. All receptors derive from a female donor with multiple sclerosis, enrolled in a pregnancy study. CDR3s include the opening cysteine and the closing phenylalanine or tryptophan. A D gene is named only where the DNA matches it firmly. The size field is filled for only some rows; it gives once, few, many or a size class.

TRBJ2-3 TRBV27 TRBD1 - CASSFGTGYLADTQYF TGTGCCAGCAGTTTTGGGACAGGGTATCTCGCAGATACGCAGTATTTT
TRBJ2-1 TRBV2 TRBD2 - CASTTSGEQFF TGTGCCAGCACCACTAGCGGTGAGCAGTTCTTC
TRBJ2-7 TRBV2 TRBD1 - CASNPKTGGYEQYF TGTGCCAGCAACCCTAAAACAGGGGGCTACGAGCAGTACTTC
TRBJ2-1 TRBV18 TRBD2 - CASSPTLRESEQFF TGTGCCAGCTCACCGACTCTGCGGGAGAGTGAGCAGTTCTTC
TRBJ2-5 TRBV2 TRBD1 - CASSGRDSQETQYF TGTGCCAGCAGTGGCCGGGACAGCCAAGAGACCCAGTACTTC
TRBJ1-4 TRBV27 - - CASSLSAVSEKLFF TGTGCCAGCAGTTTATCGGCGGTGAGTGAAAAACTGTTTTTT
TRBJ2-5 TRBV5-1 - few CASSFGSGSGETQYF TGCGCCAGCAGCTTCGGATCGGGGTCGGGAGAGACCCAGTACTTC
TRBJ2-3 TRBV6-6 TRBD1 - CATSPRDRGQTDTQYF TGTGCCACCAGCCCCCGGGACAGGGGGCAAACAGATACGCAGTATTTT
TRBJ2-7 TRBV7-3 TRBD1 - CASSLDRLYEQYF TGTGCCAGCAGCTTGGACAGGCTCTACGAGCAGTACTTC
TRBJ1-5 TRBV27 - - CASSFQGTTPNQPQHF TGTGCCAGCAGCTTTCAGGGGACAACTCCTAATCAGCCCCAGCATTTT
TRBJ2-3 TRBV10-3 TRBD2 - CAIRPTSGTADTQYF TGTGCCATCAGGCCTACTAGCGGAACGGCCGATACGCAGTATTTT
TRBJ2-1 TRBV11-2 - - CASSFQASSYNEQFF TGTGCCAGCAGCTTCCAGGCGAGCTCCTACAATGAGCAGTTCTTC
TRBJ1-1 TRBV7-8 TRBD1 - CASSLAWTGEHLHTSEAFF TGTGCCAGCAGCTTAGCCTGGACAGGGGAACACCTACACACCTCTGAAGCTTTCTTT
TRBJ1-6 TRBV21-1 - - CASSKGLPSGQGMMNSPLHF TGTGCCAGCAGCAAAGGGCTACCCTCCGGACAGGGTATGATGAATTCACCCCTCCACTTT
TRBJ2-5 TRBV5-6 TRBD2 - CASRTSGGEETQYF TGTGCCAGCAGGACTAGCGGGGGGGAAGAGACCCAGTACTTC
TRBJ1-5 TRBV10-3 - - CAISESTRLNQPQHF TGTGCCATCAGTGAGTCGACTCGGCTTAATCAGCCCCAGCATTTT
TRBJ1-1 TRBV5-4 TRBD1 - CASTLGTDNTEAFF TGTGCCAGCACCCTCGGGACAGACAACACTGAAGCTTTCTTT
TRBJ1-2 TRBV2 - - CASSEIPGDGYTF TGTGCCAGCAGTGAAATCCCGGGGGATGGCTACACCTTC
TRBJ2-1 TRBV4-2 - - CASSQARGTAYNEQFF TGTGCCAGCAGCCAAGCTCGGGGGACAGCCTACAATGAGCAGTTCTTC
TRBJ1-1 TRBV29-1 TRBD1 - CSVAGTGFMNTEAFF TGCAGCGTTGCTGGGACAGGGTTCATGAACACTGAAGCTTTCTTT
TRBJ1-1 TRBV5-1 - - CASSLGAGILNTEAFF TGCGCCAGCAGCTTGGGTGCGGGGATACTAAACACTGAAGCTTTCTTT
TRBJ1-2 TRBV7-2 - few CASSPRDRNYGYTF TGTGCCAGCAGCCCCAGAGACAGGAACTATGGCTACACCTTC
TRBJ2-2 TRBV9 TRBD1 - CASSVGTGFPGELFF TGTGCCAGCAGCGTAGGGACAGGGTTTCCCGGGGAGCTGTTTTTT
TRBJ2-3 TRBV18 TRBD1 once CASSPLKGQAQGDTQYF TGTGCCAGCTCCCCTCTGAAGGGACAGGCCCAGGGGGATACGCAGTATTTT
TRBJ2-5 TRBV7-8 TRBD2 - CASSPGLAENQETQYF TGTGCCAGCAGTCCAGGACTAGCGGAGAACCAAGAGACCCAGTACTTC
TRBJ1-1 TRBV6-5 - - CASSYQPGSAEAFF TGTGCCAGCAGTTACCAGCCTGGGAGCGCTGAAGCTTTCTTT
TRBJ2-2 TRBV7-6 TRBD1 - CASSRISPGTANTGELFF TGTGCCAGCAGCCGGATATCGCCCGGGACAGCGAACACCGGGGAGCTGTTTTTT
TRBJ1-2 TRBV6-5 TRBD1 - CASSFSGTGLPYGYTF TGTGCCAGCAGTTTCTCCGGGACAGGACTTCCATATGGCTACACCTTC
TRBJ2-1 TRBV11-2 TRBD2 - CASSSTSGGAGQFF TGTGCCAGCAGCAGTACTAGCGGGGGGGCCGGGCAGTTCTTC
TRBJ1-1 TRBV5-1 TRBD1 - CASSPALTGGGEAFF TGCGCCAGCAGCCCCGCATTGACAGGGGGAGGTGAAGCTTTCTTT
TRBJ1-4 TRBV5-1 - - CASSENTGLNEKLFF TGCGCCAGCAGCGAAAACACAGGGCTTAATGAAAAACTGTTTTTT
TRBJ1-2 TRBV5-1 TRBD1 - CASSLFQGASGYTF TGCGCCAGCAGCTTGTTTCAGGGGGCGAGCGGCTACACCTTC
TRBJ2-1 TRBV7-3 TRBD2 - CASRAPGTSGYNEQFF TGTGCCAGCAGGGCCCCCGGGACTAGCGGATACAATGAGCAGTTCTTC
TRBJ1-1 TRBV6-1 - - CASSETVDTEAFF TGTGCCAGCAGTGAAACAGTAGACACTGAAGCTTTCTTT
TRBJ2-3 TRBV7-8 - - CASSLAGSTDTQYF TGTGCCAGCAGCTTAGCCGGGAGCACAGATACGCAGTATTTT
TRBJ2-1 TRBV7-2 TRBD1 - CASSKDRGREQFF TGTGCCAGCAGCAAGGACAGGGGCCGAGAGCAGTTCTTC
TRBJ1-4 TRBV19 TRBD1 - CASSAGGQKLFF TGTGCCAGTAGCGCAGGGGGGCAAAAACTGTTTTTT
TRBJ1-2 TRBV6-1 TRBD1 - CASTSGQGYHYGYTF TGTGCCAGCACCTCGGGACAGGGTTATCACTATGGCTACACCTTC
TRBJ2-7 TRBV27 - - CASSLVAGPHDEQYF TGTGCCAGCAGTTTAGTCGCGGGCCCGCACGACGAGCAGTACTTC
TRBJ1-2 TRBV6-5 - - CASSYGGGRGYTF TGTGCCAGCAGTTACGGTGGGGGCCGTGGCTACACCTTC
TRBJ1-5 TRBV6-1 TRBD1 once CASSEGTGGGQPQHF TGTGCCAGCAGTGAAGGGACAGGGGGCGGTCAGCCCCAGCATTTT
TRBJ2-7 TRBV21-1 - - CASSKRRSSYEQYF TGTGCCAGCAGCAAGAGGCGGAGCTCCTACGAGCAGTACTTC
TRBJ1-5 TRBV28 - - CASYRNQPQHF TGTGCCAGCTACCGGAATCAGCCCCAGCATTTT
TRBJ1-6 TRBV27 - - CASSFPGMDSPLHF TGTGCCAGCAGTTTTCCAGGAATGGATTCACCCCTCCACTTT
TRBJ1-6 TRBV5-1 - - CASSPTEFEALHF TGCGCCAGCAGCCCGACGGAATTTGAGGCCCTCCACTTT
TRBJ1-2 TRBV30 - once CAWSGQNYGYTF TGTGCCTGGAGTGGACAGAACTATGGCTACACCTTC
TRBJ2-5 TRBV5-5 - - CASSLDGETQYF TGTGCCAGCAGCTTGGACGGAGAGACCCAGTACTTC
TRBJ2-2 TRBV10-1 - - CASSELGKGGTGELFF TGCGCCAGCAGTGAGCTCGGGAAAGGAGGCACCGGGGAGCTGTTTTTT
TRBJ1-2 TRBV18 - - CASSPPSTNYGYTF TGTGCCAGCTCACCACCGTCAACTAACTATGGCTACACCTTC
TRBJ1-4 TRBV11-1 TRBD1 few CASSLGQDAYEELFF TGTGCCAGCAGCCTGGGACAGGACGCCTATGAGGAACTGTTTTTT
TRBJ2-5 TRBV18 TRBD1 once CASSPPLRDRGTETQYF TGTGCCAGCTCACCACCCCTCAGGGACAGGGGAACCGAGACCCAGTACTTC
TRBJ2-1 TRBV4-1 - - CASSQQQGVRNEQFF TGCGCCAGCAGCCAACAGCAGGGTGTCCGGAATGAGCAGTTCTTC
TRBJ1-1 TRBV14 - few CASSQDGARQSRTEAFF TGTGCCAGCAGCCAAGATGGGGCTAGACAGTCTCGGACTGAAGCTTTCTTT